Given below is one TCR beta chain in context. This entry is derived from a study of blood T cell repertoires in COVID-19. Study-level information: Sites across the United States, Italy and Spain contributed samples from acute and convalescent COVID-19. In each case, the material was cDNA or gDNA derived from T cells, B-cell-depleted T cells, or PBMCs.

Original data processing: From reference gene primer amplification, estimates of nucleated cell counts were derived. The data were produced by immunoSEQ multiplex PCR, yet TCRdb's version contains in-frame clones alone and is incomplete. The D gene and trimming were derived from the DNA, and the V and J assignments and clone size from that table. The sample contains approximately 140,000 clones, roughly 80% of which appear only once. Germline V gene sequence: CDR1 LGHDT, CDR2 YNNKEL (reference sequence). V was clipped by 0 bases and J by 7 bases, with 10 bases between them. This CDR3 spans 14 amino acids.

The sequence was collected from a man aged 45-60 years with acute or convalescent COVID-19. Sample: peripheral blood. The chain is built from TRBV3-1 (or the pseudogene TRBV3-2) and TRBJ2-4; D is ambiguous. CDR3 DNA sequence: TGTGCCAGCAGCCAAGATTTGGTGGGCAACATTCAGTACTTC. Residues: CASSQDLVGNIQYF.